Following are 28 T cell receptor beta chains from one sample sequenced in a study of T cells after yellow fever vaccination. TCRdb processed the 5' RACE reads anew with MiXCR; each CDR3 protein has one entry. This table has more than 250,000 distinct CDR3 sequences, about 6.6% appearing once. The sample was PBMCs, taken around 45 days after the first yellow fever vaccination. These receptors all stem from a man between 18 and 29 years old who received the YFV17D yellow fever vaccine.

There are many counts of this clonotype. V usage is TRBV7-9 and J usage is TRBJ1-1; D is perhaps TRBD1 (6 bases). This CDR3 has 13 amino acids. V lost 4 bases, J lost 4 bases, and 10 bases lay in between. The germline gives CDR1 SEHNR, CDR2 FQNEAQ (reference sequence). CDR3 residues: CASSSQGGTEAFF. CDR3 DNA sequence: TGTGCCAGCAGCTCACAGGGAGGCACTGAAGCTTTCTTT.

The chain has TRBV5-4 and TRBJ1-2, with 9 bases that match TRBD1. After removal of 4 bases from V and 1 base from J, the junction contained 5 bases not matched to a gene. Germline V gene data show CDR1 as SGHNT and CDR2 as YYREEE (reference sequence). The CDR3 has 15 residues. CDR3 nucleotides: TGTGCCAGCAGCAGGACAGGGGCTAATAACTATGGCTACACCTTC. Its protein is CASSRTGANNYGYTF.

The chain joins TRBV10-3 to TRBJ2-3, with TRBD2 matching over 12 bases. Germline assignment: CDR1 ENHRY and CDR2 SYGVKD. This CDR3 has 17 residues. Trimming took 2 bases from V and 4 from J; bases not matched to a gene: 7. This CDR3 is CAISEAPGLAGSDTQYF. The CDR3 nucleotides are TGTGCCATCAGTGAGGCTCCGGGACTAGCGGGTTCAGATACGCAGTATTTT.

V usage is TRBV12-3 or TRBV12-4 and J usage is TRBJ1-2; no clear D gene. The CDR3 contains 13 residues. V lost 2 bases and J 4 bases, leaving 8 bases between the germline ends. CDR3 in DNA: TGTGCCAGCAGTTTAACGCGTATCTATGGCTACACCTTC. This translates into CASSLTRIYGYTF.

This clonotype has only a few counts. CDR3 bases: TGTGCCAGCAGCTTTATTATGAGCTACGAGCAGTACTTC. Translated: CASSFIMSYEQYF. V is TRBV7-2 and J is TRBJ2-7; the D is unclear. V shed 3 bases and J shed 3 bases, with 9 bases lying between them. Germline V gene sequence: CDR1 SGHTA, CDR2 FQGNSA. The CDR3 runs 13 residues.

This clonotype was counted only a few times. The V call is TRBV7-2, the J call TRBJ2-5, with D tentatively TRBD1 (5 bases). The CDR3 has 13 residues. The V end lost 4 bases, the J end lost 4 bases, and 10 bases lay between the germline ends. In germline, CDR1 is SGHTA, CDR2 FQGNSA. CDR3: CASSYVRGETQYF. The CDR3 DNA is TGTGCCAGCAGCTACGTTAGGGGAGAGACCCAGTACTTC.

The chain couples TRBV6-4 to TRBJ2-2, with unresolved D. This CDR3 region has 13 residues. The germline V and J ends were trimmed by 2 bases and 5 bases, with 6 bases remaining between them. Germline CDR1 reads MRHNA; CDR2 reads SNTAGT. The CDR3: CASSDGETGELFF. The CDR3 DNA is TGTGCCAGCAGTGACGGGGAAACCGGGGAGCTGTTTTTT.

This clonotype has a handful of counts. The J gene is TRBJ2-4, the V gene TRBV4-2; D ambiguous. Germline values: CDR1 LGHNA, CDR2 YNFKEQ. V dropped 0 bases and J dropped 9 bases, with 12 bases sitting between them. The CDR3 length is 14 residues. The chain's CDR3 is CASSQDNLVSIQYF. CDR3 nucleotides: TGTGCCAGCAGCCAAGATAACCTAGTGAGCATTCAGTACTTC.

J is TRBJ1-1 and V is TRBV7-2, with 7 bases lining up with TRBD1. The J segment lost 1 base and the V segment lost 6 bases, leaving 8 bases of the junction unmatched. The CDR3 totals 15 residues. Looked up from germline, CDR1 is SGHTA and CDR2 is FQGNSA. This CDR3 reads CASRFHGTANTEAFF. Written as DNA, the CDR3 is TGTGCCAGCAGATTCCACGGGACAGCGAACACTGAAGCTTTCTTT.

There are a few counts of this clonotype. The V and J genes are TRBV9 and TRBJ2-3, with TRBD2 identical over 12 bases. The germline V gene encodes CDR1 SGDLS and CDR2 YYNGEE. V was pared by 4 bases and J by 4 bases, with 7 bases of the junction left unmatched. The CDR3 has 16 residues. The CDR3 DNA sequence: TGTGCCAGCAGCCCCCAGACTAGCGGGAGAGCAGATACGCAGTATTTT. The encoded protein is CASSPQTSGRADTQYF.

The gene calls are TRBV21-1 and TRBJ2-7; TRBD1 was called by the table and not checked on the DNA. TRBV21-1 is reported as a pseudogene. The CDR3 spans 16 residues. DNA of the CDR3: TGTGCCAGCAGCAAAGGGGTGGGGACAGGGTACCACGAGCAGTACGTC. Protein product: CASSKGVGTGYHEQYV.

In this sample, this clonotype turned up a few times. CDR3 DNA sequence: TGTGCCAGCAGCCCTGGGGTAGCGGGGGGGAATGAGCAGTTCTTC. This encodes CASSPGVAGGNEQFF. This sequence joins TRBV13 and TRBJ2-1, with 11 nucleotides matching TRBD2. The CDR3 extends over 15 amino acids. The V gene's germline CDR1 is PRHDT and CDR2 FYEKMQ (reference sequence). Trimming at V came to 5 bases and at J to 7 bases, leaving 7 bases not matched to a gene.

The table lists this clonotype with a few counts. The chain combines TRBV7-9 with TRBJ1-2, with D perhaps matching TRBD1 (6 bases). CDR3 length: 14 residues. Per the germline V gene, CDR1 is SEHNR and CDR2 is FQNEAQ (reference sequence). The germline V and J ends were trimmed by 2 bases and 3 bases, with 10 bases remaining between them. Here the CDR3 DNA reads TGTGCCAGCAGCTTAAGGGACACTGACTATGGCTACACCTTC. This gives the protein CASSLRDTDYGYTF.

This clonotype appeared many times. The V gene is TRBV4-1, the J gene TRBJ2-3; D is ambiguous. Germline V CDR1 and CDR2: MGHRA, YSYEKL. V was pared by 4 bases and J by 1 base, with 6 bases between. The CDR3 length is 13 residues. CDR3 in DNA: TGCGCCAGCAGCCCCCCTCGCACAGATACGCAGTATTTT. It is translated as CASSPPRTDTQYF.

The chain recombines TRBV7-8 with TRBJ1-3; TRBD1 is a possible D gene (6 bases). Germline CDR1 is SGHVS and CDR2 is FQNEAQ. This CDR3 is 15 amino acids long. V was clipped by 4 bases and J by 2 bases, with 12 bases between them. This CDR3 is CASSYPGGPGNTIYF. Here the CDR3 DNA reads TGTGCCAGCAGCTATCCCGGGGGGCCTGGAAACACCATATATTTT.

This clonotype was found a few times. The V and J genes are TRBV6-2 or TRBV6-3 and TRBJ2-2; D is unclear. The CDR3 consists of 14 residues. V was cut by 2 bases and J by 3 bases, with 7 bases left in between. Germline assignment: CDR1 MNHEY and CDR2 SVGEGT. The CDR3 DNA follows: TGTGCCAGCAGTTACAACCCTCACACCGGGGAGCTGTTTTTT. Translation gives CASSYNPHTGELFF.

The sample holds a few counts of this clonotype. The genes are TRBV28 and TRBJ2-7; D gene ambiguous. Germline CDR1 reads MDHEN; CDR2 reads SYDVKM. V was cut by 1 base and J by 7 bases, with 8 bases left in between. This CDR3 spans 12 amino acids. The CDR3 coding sequence is TGTGCCAGCAGTTTATCACCCAGGGAGCAGTACTTC. Protein sequence: CASSLSPREQYF.

This clonotype was seen at least ten times. This rearrangement joins TRBV7-2 to TRBJ2-5; D may match TRBD1 or TRBD2 (5 bases each). The CDR3 loop spans 14 amino acids. The V gene's germline CDR1 is SGHTA and CDR2 FQGNSA. Trimming took off 4 bases at V and 3 bases at J, with 12 bases between the two ends. The CDR3 spells CASSSPGTKETQYF. As DNA, the CDR3 is TGTGCCAGCAGCTCCCCCGGGACCAAAGAGACCCAGTACTTC.

This clonotype came up a few times. V is TRBV6-2 or TRBV6-3 and J is TRBJ1-1; D remains unclear. CDR1 and CDR2 (germline): MNHEY, SVGEGT. V shed 6 bases and J shed 1 base, with 6 bases lying between them. This CDR3 has 12 amino acids. The CDR3 loop reads CASRYGNTEAFF. The DNA of the CDR3 is TGTGCCAGCAGATACGGGAACACTGAAGCTTTCTTT.

The chain has TRBV27 and TRBJ2-2; 7 bases match TRBD2. Trimming removed 8 bases from V and 6 bases from J; junction bases left unmatched: 3. This CDR3 comprises 12 residues. Germline V gene data show CDR1 as MNHEY and CDR2 as SMNVEV (reference sequence). The DNA of the CDR3 is TGTGCCAGCGGGAGGGACGCCGGGGAGCTGTTTTTT. Translating it yields CASGRDAGELFF.

This clonotype was seen ten or more times. The chain joins TRBV7-2 to TRBJ1-1, with TRBD1 identical over 7 bases. The CDR3 is 13 residues long. Unmatched junction bases numbered 5, after V lost 8 bases and J lost 2 bases. The germline V gene encodes CDR1 SGHTA and CDR2 FQGNSA. The CDR3 reads CASLDRTNTEAFF. The CDR3 coding sequence is TGTGCCAGCTTGGACAGGACCAACACTGAAGCTTTCTTT.

This rearrangement joins TRBV18 to TRBJ2-5; no reliable D call. The germline V gene has CDR1 KGHSH and CDR2 LQKENI. Deletions cut 1 base from V and 4 bases from J, with 13 bases between. The CDR3 consists of 15 residues. The CDR3 nucleotides read TGTGCCAGCTCACCACGGTCTGGGCTGGCAGAGACCCAGTACTTC. It yields the protein CASSPRSGLAETQYF.

V and J are TRBV6-2 or TRBV6-3 and TRBJ1-1; D gene ambiguous. Between the trimmed V and J ends, which lost 7 bases and 2 bases, there was a span of 14 bases. The CDR3 consists of 14 residues. Looked up from germline, CDR1 is MNHEY and CDR2 is SVGEGT. CDR3 amino acids: CASTDGSKNTEAFF. CDR3 DNA: TGTGCCAGCACCGACGGGAGTAAAAACACTGAAGCTTTCTTT.

The chain uses TRBV11-2 and TRBJ1-6; TRBD1 matches 8 bases. The CDR3 spans 15 residues. Looked up from germline, CDR1 is SGHAT and CDR2 is FQNNGV. Germline trimming cut 1 base from V and 6 bases from J; bases unmatched to any gene: 2. The CDR3 reads CASSLGGTGNSPLHF. CDR3 DNA: TGTGCCAGCAGCTTAGGGGGGACAGGTAATTCACCCCTCCACTTT.

This clonotype was counted many times. The chain combines TRBV15 with TRBJ2-3; tentative D call: TRBD2 (7 bases). The V gene's germline CDR1 is LNHNV and CDR2 YYDKDF (reference sequence). This CDR3 has 18 residues. V was cut by 1 base and J by 1 base, with 18 bases left in between. The CDR3 loop reads CATSRVRGAPDGTDTQYF. The CDR3 nucleotides are TGTGCCACCAGCAGAGTACGGGGGGCGCCGGACGGCACAGATACGCAGTATTTT.

This clonotype was seen only a few times. The gene calls are TRBV6-2 or TRBV6-3 and TRBJ1-1; TRBD1 is a possible D gene (5 bases). V was clipped by 0 bases and J by 4 bases, with 6 bases between them. CDR3 length: 13 residues. Looked up from germline, CDR1 is MNHEY and CDR2 is SVGEGT. DNA of the CDR3: TGTGCCAGCAGTTACTCGACAGTCACTGAAGCTTTCTTT. Protein product: CASSYSTVTEAFF.

The chain has TRBV6-5 and TRBJ2-5, with 8 bases fitting TRBD1. The V and J ends lost 0 bases and 5 bases, in that order; junction bases with no gene match: 5. This CDR3 is built from 15 residues. Germline V CDR1 and CDR2: MNHEY, SVGAGI. CDR3 region: CASSYSTGGRETQYF. DNA for the CDR3: TGTGCCAGCAGTTACTCAACAGGGGGAAGGGAGACCCAGTACTTC.

V usage is TRBV3-1 and J usage is TRBJ2-7; D not resolved. The germline V and J ends were trimmed by 1 base and 1 base, with 8 bases remaining between them. This CDR3 region has 14 residues. Germline assignment: CDR1 LGHDT and CDR2 YNNKEL (reference sequence). The CDR3 region is CASSQGQASYEQYF. CDR3 nucleotides: TGTGCCAGCAGCCAAGGGCAGGCGTCCTACGAGCAGTACTTC.